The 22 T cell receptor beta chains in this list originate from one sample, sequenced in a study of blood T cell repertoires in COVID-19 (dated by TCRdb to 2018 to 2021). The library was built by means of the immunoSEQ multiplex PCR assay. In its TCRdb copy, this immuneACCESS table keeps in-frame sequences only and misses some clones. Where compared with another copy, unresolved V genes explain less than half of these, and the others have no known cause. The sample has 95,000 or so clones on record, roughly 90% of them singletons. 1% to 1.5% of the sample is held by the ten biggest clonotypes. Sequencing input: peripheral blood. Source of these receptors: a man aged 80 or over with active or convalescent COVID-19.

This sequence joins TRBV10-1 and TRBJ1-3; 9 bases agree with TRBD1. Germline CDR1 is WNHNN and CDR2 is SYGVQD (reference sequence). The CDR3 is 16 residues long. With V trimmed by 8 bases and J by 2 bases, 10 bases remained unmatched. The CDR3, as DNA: TGCGCCAGCGCCACCAGGAGACAGGGGGCTGGAAACACCATATATTTT. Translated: CASATRRQGAGNTIYF.

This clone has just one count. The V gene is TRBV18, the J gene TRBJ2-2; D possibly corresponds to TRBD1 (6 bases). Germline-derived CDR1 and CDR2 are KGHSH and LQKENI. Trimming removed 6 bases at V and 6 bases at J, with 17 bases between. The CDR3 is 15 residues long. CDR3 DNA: TGTGCCAGCTCGCAACAGGGCTTAGGACCCGGGGAGCTGTTTTTT. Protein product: CASSQQGLGPGELFF.

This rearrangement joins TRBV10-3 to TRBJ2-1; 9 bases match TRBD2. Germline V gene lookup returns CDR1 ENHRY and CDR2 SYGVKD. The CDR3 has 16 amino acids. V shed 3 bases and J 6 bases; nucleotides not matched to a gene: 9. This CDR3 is CAISDTVLAGANEQFF. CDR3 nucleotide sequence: TGTGCCATCAGTGACACGGTGTTAGCGGGAGCCAATGAGCAGTTCTTC.

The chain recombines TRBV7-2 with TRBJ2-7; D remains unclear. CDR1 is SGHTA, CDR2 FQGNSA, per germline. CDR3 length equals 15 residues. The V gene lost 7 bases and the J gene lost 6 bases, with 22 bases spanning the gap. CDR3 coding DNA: TGTGCCAGCACCCCAAATCCGAACGCCCCGGGCGAGCAGTACTTC. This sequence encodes CASTPNPNAPGEQYF.

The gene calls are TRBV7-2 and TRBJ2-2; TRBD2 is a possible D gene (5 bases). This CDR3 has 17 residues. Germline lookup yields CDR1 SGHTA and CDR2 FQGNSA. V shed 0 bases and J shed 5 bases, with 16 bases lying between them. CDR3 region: CASSLAVPILATGELFF. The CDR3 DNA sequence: TGTGCCAGCAGCTTAGCGGTGCCAATATTAGCGACCGGGGAGCTGTTTTTT. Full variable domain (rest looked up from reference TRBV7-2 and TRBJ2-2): GAGVSQSPSNKVTEKGKDVELRCDPISGHTALYWYRQSLGQGLEFLIYFQGNSAPDKSGLPSDRFSAERTGGSVSTLTIQRTQQEDSAVYLCASSLAVPILATGELFFGEGSRLTVL.

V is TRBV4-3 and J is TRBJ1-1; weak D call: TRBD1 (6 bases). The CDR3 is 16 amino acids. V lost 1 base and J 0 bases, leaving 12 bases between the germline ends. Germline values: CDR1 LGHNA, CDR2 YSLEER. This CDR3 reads CASSQGRQALNTEAFF. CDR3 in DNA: TGCGCCAGCAGCCAAGGACGACAGGCTTTGAACACTGAAGCTTTCTTT.

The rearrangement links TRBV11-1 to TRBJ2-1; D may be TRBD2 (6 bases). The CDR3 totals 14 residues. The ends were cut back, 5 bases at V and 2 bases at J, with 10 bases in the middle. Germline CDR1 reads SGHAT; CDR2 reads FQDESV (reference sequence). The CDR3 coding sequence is TGTGCCAGCAGCCTTGCTAGCGCCTACAATGAGCAGTTCTTC. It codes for CASSLASAYNEQFF. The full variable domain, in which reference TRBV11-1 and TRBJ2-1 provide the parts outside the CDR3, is EAEVAQSPRYKITEKSQAVAFWCDPISGHATLYWYRQILGQGPELLVQFQDESVVDDSQLPKDRFSAERLKGVDSTLKIQPAELGDSAMYLCASSLASAYNEQFFGPGTRLTVL.

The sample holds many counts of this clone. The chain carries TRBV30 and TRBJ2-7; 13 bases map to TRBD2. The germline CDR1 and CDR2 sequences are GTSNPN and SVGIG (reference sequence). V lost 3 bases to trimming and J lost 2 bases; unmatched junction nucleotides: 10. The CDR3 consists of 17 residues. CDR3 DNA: TGTGCCTGGAGCAAATTGGGACTAGCGGGACGCCCCTACGAGCAGTACTTC. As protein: CAWSKLGLAGRPYEQYF.

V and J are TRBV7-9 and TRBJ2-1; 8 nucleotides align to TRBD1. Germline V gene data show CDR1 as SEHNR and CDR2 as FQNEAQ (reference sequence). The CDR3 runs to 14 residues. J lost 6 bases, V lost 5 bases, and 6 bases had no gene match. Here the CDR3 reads CASSKTTGGNEQFF. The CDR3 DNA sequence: TGTGCCAGCAGCAAAACTACAGGGGGCAATGAGCAGTTCTTC.

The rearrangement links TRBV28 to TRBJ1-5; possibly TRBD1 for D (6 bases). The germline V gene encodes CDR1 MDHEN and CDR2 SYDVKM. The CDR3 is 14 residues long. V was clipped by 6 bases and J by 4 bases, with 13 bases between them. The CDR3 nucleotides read TGTGCCAGCAGACTCGACAGGAATAATCAGCCCCAGCATTTT. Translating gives CASRLDRNNQPQHF.

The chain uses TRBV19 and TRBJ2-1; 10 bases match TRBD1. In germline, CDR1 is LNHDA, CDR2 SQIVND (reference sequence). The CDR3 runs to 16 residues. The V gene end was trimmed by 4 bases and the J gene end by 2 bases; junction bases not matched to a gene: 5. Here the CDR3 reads CASSTLDRGPYNEQFF. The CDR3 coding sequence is TGTGCCAGTAGTACCCTCGACAGGGGGCCCTACAATGAGCAGTTCTTC.

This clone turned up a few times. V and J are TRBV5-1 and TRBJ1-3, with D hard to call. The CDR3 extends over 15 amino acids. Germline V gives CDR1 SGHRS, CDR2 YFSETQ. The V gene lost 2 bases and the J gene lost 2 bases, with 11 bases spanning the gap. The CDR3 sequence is CASSLTWLPGNTIYF. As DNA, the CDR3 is TGCGCCAGCAGCTTAACATGGCTCCCTGGAAACACCATATATTTT. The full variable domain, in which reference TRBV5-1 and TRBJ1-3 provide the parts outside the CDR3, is KAGVTQTPRYLIKTRGQQVTLSCSPISGHRSVSWYQQTPGQGLQFLFEYFSETQRNKGNFPGRFSGRQFSNSRSEMNVSTLELGDSALYLCASSLTWLPGNTIYFGEGSWLTVV.

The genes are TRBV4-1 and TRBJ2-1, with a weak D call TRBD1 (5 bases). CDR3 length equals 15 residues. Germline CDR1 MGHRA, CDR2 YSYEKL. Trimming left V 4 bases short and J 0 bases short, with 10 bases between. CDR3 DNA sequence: TGCGCCAGCAGCCCCCAAGGGGACTCCTACAATGAGCAGTTCTTC. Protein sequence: CASSPQGDSYNEQFF.

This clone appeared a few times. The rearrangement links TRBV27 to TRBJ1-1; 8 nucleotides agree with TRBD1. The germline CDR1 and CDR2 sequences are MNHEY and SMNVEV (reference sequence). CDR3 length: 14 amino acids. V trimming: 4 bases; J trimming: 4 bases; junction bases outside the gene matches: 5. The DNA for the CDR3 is TGTGCCAGCAGTTCTTATACAGGGGGCACTGAAGCTTTCTTT. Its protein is CASSSYTGGTEAFF.

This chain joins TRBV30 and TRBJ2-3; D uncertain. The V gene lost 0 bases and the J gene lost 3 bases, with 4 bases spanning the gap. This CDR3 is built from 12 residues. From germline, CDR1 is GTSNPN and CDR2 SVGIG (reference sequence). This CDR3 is CAWSVLTDTQYF. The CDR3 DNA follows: TGTGCCTGGAGTGTACTTACAGATACGCAGTATTTT.

This chain's CDR3 is CASSLAPTRSNEQFF. The DNA for the CDR3 is TGTGCCAGCAGCTTGGCCCCGACTAGGAGCAATGAGCAGTTCTTC. This chain links TRBV5-4 with TRBJ2-1, with TRBD2 as a possible D gene (6 bases). Per germline, CDR1 SGHNT and CDR2 YYREEE (reference sequence). The CDR3 is 15 amino acids. Trimming pared 0 bases from V and 6 bases from J, leaving 13 bases between.

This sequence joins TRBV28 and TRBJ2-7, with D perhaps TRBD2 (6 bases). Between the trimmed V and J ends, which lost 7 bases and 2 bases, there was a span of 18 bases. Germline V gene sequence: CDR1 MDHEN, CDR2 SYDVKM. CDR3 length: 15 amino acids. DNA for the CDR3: TGTGCCAGCATTTATGGGGCGGGACCTACCTACGAGCAGTACTTC. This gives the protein CASIYGAGPTYEQYF.

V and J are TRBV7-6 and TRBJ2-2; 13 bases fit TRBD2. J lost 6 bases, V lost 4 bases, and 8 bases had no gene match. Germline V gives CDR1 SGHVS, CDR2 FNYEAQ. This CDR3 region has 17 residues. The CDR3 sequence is CASSSGLAGVGAGELFF. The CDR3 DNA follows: TGTGCCAGCAGCTCCGGACTAGCGGGAGTTGGGGCCGGGGAGCTGTTTTTT.

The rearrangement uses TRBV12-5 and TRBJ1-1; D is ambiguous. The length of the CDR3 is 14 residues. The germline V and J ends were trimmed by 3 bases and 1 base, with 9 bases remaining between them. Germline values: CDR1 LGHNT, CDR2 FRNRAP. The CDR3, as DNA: TGTGCTAGTGGTTTTAATATGCGGAACACTGAAGCTTTCTTT. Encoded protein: CASGFNMRNTEAFF. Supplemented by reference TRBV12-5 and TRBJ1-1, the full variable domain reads DARVTQTPRHKVTEMGQEVTMRCQPILGHNTVFWYRQTMMQGLELLAYFRNRAPLDDSGMPKDRFSAEMPDATLATLKIQPSEPRDSAVYFCASGFNMRNTEAFFGQGTRLTVV.

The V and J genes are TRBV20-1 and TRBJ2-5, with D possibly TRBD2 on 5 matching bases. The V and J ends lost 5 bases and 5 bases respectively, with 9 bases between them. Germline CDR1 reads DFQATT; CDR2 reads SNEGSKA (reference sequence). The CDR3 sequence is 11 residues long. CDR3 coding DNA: TGCAGTGCTCGTCCGGGGGAGACCCAGTACTTC. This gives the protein CSARPGETQYF.

CDR3 region: CASRLAGGGVVWLEQFF. The DNA of the CDR3 is TGTGCCAGCAGACTAGCGGGAGGTGGTGTGGTGTGGTTGGAGCAGTTCTTC. The V gene is TRBV27, the J gene TRBJ2-1, with 12 bases lining up with TRBD2. V lost 6 bases to trimming and J lost 10 bases; unmatched junction nucleotides: 16. CDR1 and CDR2 from the germline V gene are MNHEY and SMNVEV (reference sequence). The length of the CDR3 is 17 residues.

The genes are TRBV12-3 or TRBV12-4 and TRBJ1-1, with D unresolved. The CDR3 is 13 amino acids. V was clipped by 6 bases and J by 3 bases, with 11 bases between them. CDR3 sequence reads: CASSPDTDTEAFF. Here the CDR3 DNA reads TGTGCCAGCAGCCCAGACACAGACACTGAAGCTTTCTTT.